This T cell receptor beta chain comes out of a study of blood T cell repertoires in COVID-19. For the study at large: The United States, Italy and Spain supplied acute and convalescent COVID-19 samples.

This CDR3 has 16 amino acids. Germline-derived CDR1 and CDR2 are SGHRS and YFSETQ. The V segment lost 4 bases and the J segment 2 bases; nucleotides outside the gene matches: 9. Data came from immunoSEQ multiplex PCR; TCRdb stores just in-frame clones and leaves some out. The sample records roughly 35,000 clones, 78% being singletons. The sample comprised peripheral blood. This chain uses TRBV5-1 with TRBJ2-3, with TRBD1 identical over 8 bases. The receptor comes from an elderly man with acute or convalescent COVID-19. The CDR3: CASSPRTGQATDTQYF. The CDR3 DNA follows: TGCGCCAGCAGCCCAAGGACAGGGCAGGCCACAGATACGCAGTATTTT.